The 9 T cell receptor beta chains below come from one sample, sequenced in a study of identical twins. From the 5' RACE reads, TCRdb called clonotypes with MiXCR, one entry per CDR3 protein. Of fewer than 500,000 distinct CDR3 sequences detected, roughly 26% appear once; the ten largest clones hold around 3%. These records were also assigned to another study, of T cells expressing NK-cell markers.

The sequencing sample was made of CD4+ T cells sorted from blood. These receptors were collected from a woman under 30 in good health.

Only a few counts were recorded for this clonotype. The rearrangement links TRBV5-1 to TRBJ2-1; 12 bases are shared with TRBD2. This CDR3 contains 14 residues. CDR1 SGHRS and CDR2 YFSETQ come from the germline V gene. V gave up 3 bases and J gave up 8 bases; unmatched junction bases: 3. The CDR3 coding sequence is TGCGCCAGCAGCTCTCTAGCGGGAGGGGATGAGCAGTTCTTC. This gives the protein CASSSLAGGDEQFF. The full variable domain, with the rest looked up from reference TRBV5-1 and TRBJ2-1, is KAGVTQTPRYLIKTRGQQVTLSCSPISGHRSVSWYQQTPGQGLQFLFEYFSETQRNKGNFPGRFSGRQFSNSRSEMNVSTLELGDSALYLCASSSLAGGDEQFFGPGTRLTVL.

The J gene is TRBJ2-5, the V gene TRBV29-1; D remains ambiguous. Germline CDR1 and CDR2: SQVTM and ANQGSEA. V shed 7 bases and J shed 5 bases, with 11 bases lying between them. The CDR3 has 11 amino acids. CDR3 residues: CSASSSETQYF. In DNA form, the CDR3 reads TGCAGCGCCTCCTCTTCTGAGACCCAGTACTTC. Based on the CDR3 plus reference TRBV29-1 and TRBJ2-5, the full variable domain is SAVISQKPSRDICQRGTSLTIQCQVDSQVTMMFWYRQQPGQSLTLIATANQGSEATYESGFVIDKFPISRPNLTFSTLTVSNMSPEDSSIYLCSASSSETQYFGPGTRLLVL.

This clonotype was detected a few times. V usage is TRBV20-1 and J usage is TRBJ1-1; 7 bases agree with TRBD1. J was trimmed by 5 bases and V by 5 bases; bases with no gene match: 5. This CDR3 comprises 12 residues. Germline assignment: CDR1 DFQATT and CDR2 SNEGSKA (reference sequence). CDR3 region: CSADRVSTEAFF. CDR3 coding DNA: TGCAGTGCTGACAGGGTTAGTACTGAAGCTTTCTTT.

The chain is built from TRBV5-1 and TRBJ2-5; 9 nucleotides match TRBD2. Germline V gene sequence: CDR1 SGHRS, CDR2 YFSETQ. The CDR3 totals 14 residues. The ends lost 1 base at V and 5 bases at J; junction bases unmatched: 3. CDR3 region: CASSLSSGMETQYF. The CDR3 DNA reads TGCGCCAGCAGCTTGTCTAGCGGGATGGAGACCCAGTACTTC.

This clonotype was detected only a few times. The chain is built from TRBV5-1 and TRBJ1-2; D is possibly TRBD1 (6 bases). This CDR3 is 14 amino acids long. The V gene's germline CDR1 is SGHRS and CDR2 YFSETQ. Trimming removed 2 bases at V and 5 bases at J, with 13 bases between. CDR3 in DNA: TGCGCCAGCAGCTTCGGCAGGGGAGAGTATGGCTACACCTTC. This gives the protein CASSFGRGEYGYTF.

The V and J genes are TRBV6-5 and TRBJ2-7; D is perhaps TRBD2 (5 bases). Per germline, CDR1 MNHEY and CDR2 SVGAGI. The CDR3 has 11 residues. V was pared by 8 bases and J by 3 bases, with 8 bases between. CDR3 DNA sequence: TGTGCCAGCCGGGCGGGCTACGAGCAGTACTTC. It yields the protein CASRAGYEQYF.

This clonotype was observed many times. The V gene is TRBV9, the J gene TRBJ2-1; 10 bases line up with TRBD2. Trimming at V came to 2 bases and at J to 5 bases, leaving 4 bases not matched to a gene. The CDR3 totals 15 residues. Germline V gives CDR1 SGDLS, CDR2 YYNGEE. This CDR3 is CASSVSGGPDNEQFF. In DNA form, the CDR3 reads TGTGCCAGCAGCGTTAGCGGGGGGCCTGACAATGAGCAGTTCTTC.

The rearrangement links TRBV20-1 to TRBJ2-1; possibly TRBD1 or TRBD2 for D (5 bases each). This CDR3 is built from 14 residues. Germline V gene sequence: CDR1 DFQATT, CDR2 SNEGSKA (reference sequence). V was cut by 1 base and J by 7 bases, with 14 bases left in between. This chain's CDR3 is CSARGGQRLNEQFF. The CDR3 DNA follows: TGCAGTGCTAGAGGGGGCCAGCGACTAAATGAGCAGTTCTTC.

There are a few counts of this clonotype. This chain uses TRBV7-9 with TRBJ2-3, with 8 nucleotides matching TRBD2. CDR3 length equals 16 residues. J lost 5 bases, V lost 10 bases, and 17 bases had no gene match. Germline values: CDR1 SEHNR, CDR2 FQNEAQ (reference sequence). The CDR3, as DNA: TGTGCCACCCCATTAATACGGGAGGGCCCGGAAGATACGCAGTATTTT. Protein sequence: CATPLIREGPEDTQYF.